This T cell receptor (beta chain) was identified in a study of blood T cell repertoires in COVID-19. Study details: Material from acute and convalescent COVID-19 was sourced from the United States, Italy and Spain. Sample material is recorded as cDNA or gDNA derived from T cells, B-cell-depleted T cells, or PBMCs.

This CDR3 is built from 14 residues. CDR1 and CDR2 from the germline V gene are SGHRS and YFSETQ. The V end was cut by 5 bases, the J end by 3 bases, with 12 bases between. Original handling: Estimation of nucleated cell counts was performed using reference gene primer amplification. Here immunoSEQ multiplex PCR was the method, and the copy in TCRdb shows in-frame clones only, minus some. Clonal size and the V and J genes are those of that table, whereas D and trimming came from the DNA. This table has under 300,000 clones, around 85% appearing once. The chain has TRBV5-1 and TRBJ1-3; D uncertain. Sequenced: peripheral blood. This receptor was obtained from a woman in her 70s with acute or convalescent COVID-19. The CDR3 reads CASRVEASGNTIYF. CDR3 in DNA: TGCGCCAGCAGAGTGGAGGCAAGTGGAAACACCATATATTTT.